These 5 T cell receptor beta chains share one sample of origin, sequenced in a study of shared clonotypes between healthy human individuals. Generated by immunoSEQ multiplex PCR, the TCRdb table keeps only in-frame clones and is missing some. This repertoire shows approximately 2.5 million clones, around nine tenths found once; its top ten account for roughly 0.15%. The sequencing input was naive CD4+ T cells sorted from blood. Subset given: CD45RA+ positively selected. These receptors were collected from a man between 18 and 29 years old in good health.

With respect to this clone: Compared with germline, one end of the junction differs, possibly owing to a read error. The CDR3 spells CASSSGALNEQFF. The CDR3, as DNA: TGTGCTAGCAGCTCCGGGGCCCTGAATGAGCAGTTCTTC. The chain is built from TRBV7-7 and TRBJ2-1; D is perhaps TRBD1 or TRBD2 (5 bases each). Germline values: CDR1 SSHAT, CDR2 FNYEAQ (reference sequence). The CDR3 length is 13 residues.

This clone was observed a single time. The chain uses TRBV12-5 and TRBJ1-5, with TRBD1 as a possible D gene (6 bases). The V gene's germline CDR1 is LGHNT and CDR2 FRNRAP. The V end lost 2 bases, the J end lost 11 bases, and 13 bases lay between the germline ends. The CDR3 has 13 amino acids. The CDR3 DNA is TGTGCTAGTGGTTTGACAAACAGGGTTGCCCAGCATTTT. Its translation is CASGLTNRVAQHF.

This chain joins TRBV5-1 and TRBJ1-2; 9 bases agree with TRBD1. Germline CDR1 SGHRS, CDR2 YFSETQ. CDR3 length: 15 amino acids. With 0 bases clipped from V and 4 bases from J, the junction kept 4 bases outside the gene matches. CDR3: CASSLDRGRVYGYTF. The DNA of the CDR3 is TGCGCCAGCAGCTTGGACAGGGGGCGCGTCTATGGCTACACCTTC.

Note on this clone: This CDR3 is also generated by other DNA sequences in the sample. The chain combines TRBV28 with TRBJ2-5, with TRBD2 as a possible D gene (6 bases). Germline CDR1 MDHEN, CDR2 SYDVKM. Trimming shortened V by 2 bases and J by 5 bases, and 9 bases separated the two germline ends. This CDR3 has 13 amino acids. CDR3 protein: CASSLPGRETQYF. The CDR3 DNA is TGTGCCAGCAGTTTACCGGGGAGGGAGACCCAGTACTTC.

This clone showed up just a few times. This sample also contains other DNA sequences that code for the same CDR3. This sequence joins TRBV7-9 and TRBJ2-2, with D tentatively TRBD1 (6 bases). CDR3 length equals 14 residues. Per the germline V gene, CDR1 is SEHNR and CDR2 is FQNEAQ (reference sequence). The ends were cut back, 5 bases at V and 1 base at J, with 8 bases in the middle. Here the CDR3 reads CASSPDRNTGELFF. The CDR3 region has the DNA TGTGCCAGCAGCCCGGACAGGAACACCGGGGAGCTGTTTTTT.